This is a list of T cell receptor beta chains from one sample in a study of T cell repertoires in cytomegalovirus infection. These receptors lack a known antigen. One entry per CDR3 protein results from TCRdb running MiXCR on the reads. The sample has roughly 990,000 distinct CDR3 sequences; under 40% are singletons. The sequencing here drew on cultured CD8+ T cells from PBMCs, taken from culture after CMV antigen stimulation. The receptors were sampled from a human donor in good health (CMV status not recorded). Some clones in this sample may be carry-over from other donors' samples. Both conserved end residues are part of each CDR3. Fields, in order: J gene, clone size, V gene, D gene, CDR3 DNA, CDR3 protein. The D gene is left open where the match is weak. The listing skips clone size in some rows; elsewhere it reads once, few, many or a size class.

TRBJ2-1 NA TRBV20-1 TRBD2 TGCAGTGCTAGAGACCCCTTATTGGCGGGGGGGCCTGATGAGCAGTTCTTC CSARDPLLAGGPDEQFF
TRBJ2-3 few TRBV4-1 NA TGCGCCAGCAGCCAAGTCCACACAGATACGCAGTATTTT CASSQVHTDTQYF
TRBJ1-5 few TRBV28 NA TGTGCCAGCAGTTGGACAGATAATCAGCCCCAGCATTTT CASSWTDNQPQHF
TRBJ1-4 few TRBV10-3 NA TGTGCCCGAGGGTTTGATGAAAAACTGTTTTTT CARGFDEKLFF
TRBJ1-1 few TRBV4-1 NA TGCGCCAGCAGCCAAGTTTCCGGGAACACTGAAGCTTTCTTT CASSQVSGNTEAFF
TRBJ2-7 once TRBV7-6 NA TGTGCCAGCAGCCCACAGGGACGGCCCGTCTACGAGCAGTACTTC CASSPQGRPVYEQYF
TRBJ2-2 few TRBV2 TRBD2 TGTGCCAGCAGTTTAACGGGGGGGCCCGGAACCGGGGAGCTGTTTTTT CASSLTGGPGTGELFF
TRBJ1-3 NA TRBV5-6 NA TGTGCCAGCAGCGTGGGACACTTCAGCTCTGGAAACACCATATATTTT CASSVGHFSSGNTIYF
TRBJ2-6 NA TRBV9 TRBD1 TGTGCCAGCAGCGTCGGACAGGCCGGGGCCAACGTCCTGACTTTC CASSVGQAGANVLTF
TRBJ2-7 many TRBV7-6 NA TGTGCCAGCAGCTTTGACGGGCCCACCTACGAGCAGTACTTC CASSFDGPTYEQYF
TRBJ2-2 few TRBV19 NA TGTGCCAGTAACCCACTGACGGGGGGCTTGTTTAAGGACACCGGGGAGCTGTTTTTT CASNPLTGGLFKDTGELFF
TRBJ2-1 many TRBV29-1 TRBD1 TGCAGCGTGGACAGGGTTACCTACAATGAGCAGTTCTTC CSVDRVTYNEQFF
TRBJ1-1 NA TRBV12-3/TRBV12-4 NA TGTGCCAGCAGTACGGGCCCCTGGGGAGCTTTCTTT CASSTGPWGAFF
TRBJ2-3 NA TRBV4-2 NA TGTGCCAGCAGCCAACGTTACGGGGGGCGCACAGATACGCAGTATTTT CASSQRYGGRTDTQYF
TRBJ1-1 NA TRBV7-6 NA TGTGGCAGCAGCTTAGGGGTCGGGATGGAGGCGGGAACTGAAGCTTTCTTT CGSSLGVGMEAGTEAFF
TRBJ1-4 NA TRBV9 TRBD1 TGTGCCAGCAGCTCCTCCGGGACAGGAGGGGAAAAACTGTTTTTT CASSSSGTGGEKLFF
TRBJ1-4 NA TRBV7-6 NA TGTGCCAGCAGCAGTTACCGGGACACAACTAATGAAAAACTGTTTTTT CASSSYRDTTNEKLFF
TRBJ1-2 many TRBV7-2 NA TGTGCCAGCAGCGCGGACATTAACTATGGCTACACCTTC CASSADINYGYTF
TRBJ2-6 NA TRBV14 NA TGTGCCAGCAGTGGGGACTGGCGGGGAATCTCTGGGGCCAACGTCCTGACTTTC CASSGDWRGISGANVLTF
TRBJ2-1 few TRBV7-9 NA TGTGCCAGCAGCTCCCCAGGGGTCTCGTACAATGAGCAGTTCTTC CASSSPGVSYNEQFF
TRBJ1-1 NA TRBV29-1 NA TGCAGCGCGGACGGTGTGGAAGCTTTCTTT CSADGVEAFF
TRBJ2-6 NA TRBV5-4 TRBD1 TGTGCCAGCAGCTTGCCGGGACAGGGTTCCAACGTCCTGACTTTC CASSLPGQGSNVLTF
TRBJ2-1 many TRBV10-2 NA TGCGCCAGCGAAGGGAGACAAACTAACAATGAGCAGTTCTTC CASEGRQTNNEQFF
TRBJ1-2 NA TRBV2 TRBD1 TGTGCCAGCAGTGAAACTCCCGGGACAGGGGTATATGGCTACACCTTC CASSETPGTGVYGYTF
TRBJ2-2 NA TRBV7-8 NA TGTGCCAGCACTTGGGCCGGGGAGCTGTTTTTT CASTWAGELFF
TRBJ2-5 NA TRBV29-1 TRBD2 TGCAGCGTTGCCTTGGGGGGGAATACGATTGAGACCCAGTACTTC CSVALGGNTIETQYF
TRBJ1-1 NA TRBV24-1 NA TGTGCCACACGGGAGGGGACTGAAGCTTTCTTT CATREGTEAFF
TRBJ1-2 NA TRBV7-9 TRBD1 TGTGCCAGCAGCTTAGGTCCCGGGACAGACTATGGCTACACCTTC CASSLGPGTDYGYTF
TRBJ2-3 NA TRBV27 TRBD1 TGTGCCAGCAGTGCCAATCCGGGACAGGTCGAGTATTTT CASSANPGQVEYF
TRBJ1-2 NA TRBV5-4 NA TGTGCCAGCAGTCCCCTCTCTGGGGGCTATGGCTACACCTTC CASSPLSGGYGYTF
TRBJ2-1 many TRBV7-9 NA TGTGCCAGCAGCGCCAGCGAGAGCTCCTACAATGAGCAGTTCTTC CASSASESSYNEQFF
TRBJ1-2 NA TRBV27 NA TGTGCCAGCGCCGGGGGCGAAGATGGCTACACCTTC CASAGGEDGYTF
TRBJ2-1 NA TRBV7-7 NA TGTGCTAGCAGCTTAAGAGGGTTGGGGTCTGAGCAGTTCTTC CASSLRGLGSEQFF
TRBJ2-1 many TRBV11-2 TRBD2 TGTGCCAGCAGCTTACGGACTAGCGGGGGGGAATACAATGAGCAGTTCTTC CASSLRTSGGEYNEQFF
TRBJ2-1 many TRBV7-9 NA TGTGCCAGCAGCCACCGGGCCGCCCCCTACAATGAGCAGTTCTTC CASSHRAAPYNEQFF
TRBJ2-7 many TRBV6-1 NA TGTGCCAGCAGGAAGGTGGTGAATCCCTACGAGCAGTACTTC CASRKVVNPYEQYF
TRBJ2-3 few TRBV7-9 TRBD1 TGTGCCAGCAGCGGGCGGACAGGGAAAGACACAGATACGCAGTATTTT CASSGRTGKDTDTQYF